Sequencing of this T cell receptor beta chain was carried out in a study of shared clonotypes between healthy human individuals. About the research overall: Donor composition was a couple of women and three men, aged 18 to 49.

Clones were read by immunoSEQ multiplex PCR, and TCRdb kept only the in-frame ones, dropping some. The data contain 2,500,000 or so clones, roughly 90% of them singletons. The junction had 8 bases not matched to a gene; V was cut back by 2 bases and J by 3 bases. Germline V gene data show CDR1 as SGHRS and CDR2 as YFSETQ. The length of the CDR3 is 16 residues. This clonotype originated in a man younger than 35 in good health. Some clones in this sample may be carry-over from other donors' samples. The sequenced sample consisted of naive CD4+ T cells from PBMCs. Subset described: CD45RA+ positively selected. The chain combines TRBV5-1 with TRBJ2-3; TRBD2 matches at 8 bases. The CDR3 is CASSFVGRAGTDTQYF. CDR3 DNA sequence: TGCGCCAGCAGCTTTGTCGGGAGGGCCGGGACAGATACGCAGTATTTT.